The clone carrying this T cell receptor beta chain came up a few times. Its target is not known. These data come from a study of beta chain features in type 1 diabetes. Study conclusions and caveats: There was a possibility that cDNA sequencing over-represented cells with high TCR expression. Shortening of TCRB CDR3s, moderate but significant, appeared in all four CD4+ subsets of Type 1 diabetes patients.

As every portion of the isolated RNA was reverse transcribed, the sequencing read expressed TCRB transcripts. Repertoires were generated with immunoSEQ multiplex PCR, while TCRdb's copy carries only in-frame clones and drops some. The table records 250,000 to 350,000 clones, around 15% of them present only once. Averaging approximately 120 mL, one heparinised blood draw came from each individual donor. V shed 5 bases, J shed 7 bases, and the junction held 7 bases outside the gene matches. The CDR3 loop spans 15 amino acids. Germline CDR1 reads LNHNV; CDR2 reads YYDKDF (reference sequence). The chain has TRBV15 and TRBJ2-1, with TRBD2 matching 11 bases. The material sequenced was naive CD4+ T cells from blood. The TCR originated in a man in his thirties or forties with type 1 diabetes. The CDR3 sequence is CATSDYTSGSNEQFF. CDR3 nucleotides: TGTGCCACCAGCGACTACACTAGCGGGAGTAATGAGCAGTTCTTC.